The T cell receptor beta chain under discussion was sequenced for a study of beta chain features in type 1 diabetes. Each sorted fraction was over 95% pure. This clone was counted only a few times. Expressed TCRB transcripts got sequenced, as all isolated RNA was reverse transcribed. This table comes from immunoSEQ multiplex PCR, and its TCRdb copy is limited to in-frame clones, with some not included. The sample lists 250,000 to 350,000 clones; roughly 9.6% were seen once. Trimming cost V 2 bases and J 9 bases, with 8 bases left between them. CDR1 SEHNR and CDR2 FQNEAQ come from the germline V gene (reference sequence). The CDR3 covers 12 residues.

Source material: naive CD4+ T cells from blood. This sequence was found in a woman between 25 and 40 years old in good health. The rearrangement links TRBV7-9 to TRBJ1-5; D may be TRBD1 (5 bases). The CDR3 loop is CASSLIRGPQHF. The CDR3 DNA is TGTGCCAGCAGCTTAATAAGGGGGCCCCAGCATTTT.